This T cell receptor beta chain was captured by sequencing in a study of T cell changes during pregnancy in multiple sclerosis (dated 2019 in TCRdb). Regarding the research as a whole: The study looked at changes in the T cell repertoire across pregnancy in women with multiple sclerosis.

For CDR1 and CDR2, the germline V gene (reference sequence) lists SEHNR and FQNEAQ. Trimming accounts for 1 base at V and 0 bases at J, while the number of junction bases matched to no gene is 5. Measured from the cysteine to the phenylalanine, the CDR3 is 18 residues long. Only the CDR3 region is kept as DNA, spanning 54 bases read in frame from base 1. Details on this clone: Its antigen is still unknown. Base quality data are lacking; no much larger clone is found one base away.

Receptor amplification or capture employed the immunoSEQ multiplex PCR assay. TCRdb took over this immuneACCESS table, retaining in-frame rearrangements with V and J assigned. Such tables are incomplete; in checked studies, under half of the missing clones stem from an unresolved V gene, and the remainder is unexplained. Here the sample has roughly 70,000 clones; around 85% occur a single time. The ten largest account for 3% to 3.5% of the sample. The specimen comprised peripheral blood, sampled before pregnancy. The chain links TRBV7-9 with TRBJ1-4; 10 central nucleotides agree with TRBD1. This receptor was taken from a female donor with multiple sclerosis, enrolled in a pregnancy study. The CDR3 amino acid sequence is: CASSLGGQGITTNEKLFF. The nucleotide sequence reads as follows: TGTGCCAGCAGCTTAGGGGGACAGGGGATAACAACTAATGAAAAACTGTTTTTT.